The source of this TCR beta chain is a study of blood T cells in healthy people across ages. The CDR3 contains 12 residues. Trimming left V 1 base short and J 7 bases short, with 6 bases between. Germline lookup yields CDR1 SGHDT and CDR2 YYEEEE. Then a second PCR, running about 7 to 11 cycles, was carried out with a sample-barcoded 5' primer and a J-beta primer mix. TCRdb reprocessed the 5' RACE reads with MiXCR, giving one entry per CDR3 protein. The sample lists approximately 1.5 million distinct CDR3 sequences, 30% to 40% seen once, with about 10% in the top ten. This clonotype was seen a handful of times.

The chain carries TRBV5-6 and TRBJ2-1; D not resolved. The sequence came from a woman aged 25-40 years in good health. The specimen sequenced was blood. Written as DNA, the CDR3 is TGTGCCAGCAGCTTGCTTATTAATGAGCAGTTCTTC. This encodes CASSLLINEQFF.